The clone carrying this T cell receptor (beta chain) appeared many times. Its target is unknown. Construction of naive CD8 libraries employed roughly 19,000 to 1,100,000 sorted cells together with 10%, 30% or 50% RNA. The data belong to a study of molecular identifiers for immune sequencing clone quantification. The study's findings and limits: Whereas naive cells kept under 1% of molecules in clones above 20 RNA copies, such clones held over 97% in effectors.

Previously described methods and listed TCR primers were employed for the bulk TCR libraries. Using its own MiXCR run on the PCR reads, TCRdb lists one record per CDR3 protein. The data show under 650,000 distinct CDR3 sequences, just under 20% seen once. The CDR3 consists of 18 residues. V dropped 3 bases and J dropped 5 bases, with 23 bases sitting between them. Germline assignment: CDR1 DFQATT and CDR2 SNEGSKA (reference sequence). The TCR was taken from a human donor in good health. Some libraries in this study had Jurkat cell RNA spiked in. The sample consisted of naive CD8+ T cells from blood, with Jurkat cell RNA spiked in. As to subset: FACS-sorted CD8+CD4-CCR7+CD45RA+ naive T cells. The V call is TRBV20-1, the J call TRBJ2-6; D may match TRBD1 or TRBD2 (5 bases each). CDR3 bases: TGCAGTGCTAGGAAACCATCCGAACGGGACCGACGGGCCAACGTCCTGACTTTC. Translated: CSARKPSERDRRANVLTF.